This TCR beta chain appears in the sequencing data of a study of blood T cell repertoires in COVID-19. Study details: Sites in the United States, Italy and Spain provided acute and convalescent COVID-19 samples.

Data came from immunoSEQ multiplex PCR; TCRdb stores just in-frame clones and leaves some out. The data hold fewer than 400,000 clones, with about 83% observed a single time. CDR1 SGHKS and CDR2 YYEKEE come from the germline V gene (reference sequence). The CDR3 extends over 14 amino acids. V lost 0 bases and J 7 bases, leaving 11 bases between the germline ends. This clone was recorded only once. The material sequenced was peripheral blood. The TCR originated in a young man with active or convalescent COVID-19. The chain uses TRBV5-5 and TRBJ2-1; the D gene is possibly TRBD2 (6 bases). The chain's CDR3 is CASSLEGSGNEQFF. The CDR3 nucleotides read TGTGCCAGCAGCTTGGAGGGTAGCGGAAATGAGCAGTTCTTC.